This TCR beta chain was profiled in a study of shared clonotypes between healthy human individuals. Study findings and constraints: It was expected that sequencing depth would affect clonotype sharing among donors. Larger estimated richness was generally recorded for naive subsets relative to memory subsets.

In regard to this clone: What it binds is not known.

Genomic DNA per cell subset filled all wells of several immunoSEQ plates. Repertoires were generated with immunoSEQ multiplex PCR, while TCRdb's copy carries only in-frame clones and drops some. The profile shows 2 million to 3 million clones, 90% to 95% of them singletons. Per the germline V gene, CDR1 is SGHDT and CDR2 is YYEEEE. There are 17 residues in the CDR3. The ends lost 1 base at V and 0 bases at J; junction bases unmatched: 9. Researchers partitioned CD4+ cells into CD45RA+ naive and CD45RA-negative memory subsets. The source is a man younger than 35 in good health. Some clones in this sample may be carry-over from other donors' samples. The chain has TRBV5-6 and TRBJ1-2, with 7 bases fitting TRBD1. The sequenced sample consisted of naive CD4+ T cells from PBMCs. Subset: CD45RA+ positively selected. The CDR3 nucleotides read TGTGCCAGCAGCTTGTTCGGGACAGAGAATACTAACTATGGCTACACCTTC. It codes for CASSLFGTENTNYGYTF.